This record covers a single T cell receptor beta chain. Trimming removed 5 bases from V and 0 bases from J, with 13 bases in between. The CDR3 is 15 amino acids. The germline V gene encodes CDR1 SEHNR and CDR2 FQNEAQ (reference sequence). This sample was included in a study of cytomegalovirus exposure and HLA in healthy donors. The PCR employed 60 Vbeta primers together with 13 Jbeta primers. In the authors' workflow: In a later analysis, the count reached 82 million or so unique TCR beta chains, with roughly 11 million shared. Data came from immunoSEQ multiplex PCR; TCRdb stores just in-frame clones and leaves some out. D and trimming come from the DNA, and the V and J calls and clone size come from that table. The sample consists of roughly 120,000 clones, around 80% of them appearing once.

The TCR originated in a man between 25 and 39 years old in good health and CMV-seropositive. The specimen sequenced was PBMCs. The V call is TRBV7-9, the J call TRBJ1-2, with D perhaps matching TRBD1 (6 bases). CDR3 in DNA: TGTGCCAGCAGCCCCGGACAGCCAGCTAACTATGGCTACACCTTC. Its translation is CASSPGQPANYGYTF. The full variable domain, completed using reference TRBV7-9 and TRBJ1-2, is DTGVSQNPRHKITKRGQNVTFRCDPISEHNRLYWYRQTLGQGPEFLTYFQNEAQLEKSRLLSDRFSAERPKGSFSTLEIQRTEQGDSAMYLCASSPGQPANYGYTFGSGTRLTVV.